Included here is one TCR beta chain sequence, with context. The data are from a study of Tregs in tolerant kidney transplant recipients. Looking at the study overall: Mixed chimerism was transient after nonmyeloablative marrow transplants from related graft donors.

Thawed PBMCs were FACS-sorted into unstimulated CD4+CD25+CD127- regulatory T cells, CD4+CD25- non-regulatory cells, CD4 and CD8 cells. Thawed PBMCs were rested overnight at 37°C with around 180 IU/ml IL-2 before regulatory T cell sorting. Germline V gene sequence: CDR1 SEHNR, CDR2 FQNEAQ (reference sequence). The V gene lost 4 bases and the J gene lost 3 bases, with 13 bases spanning the gap. CDR3 size: 15 residues. The data were produced by immunoSEQ multiplex PCR, yet TCRdb's version contains in-frame clones alone and is incomplete. The sample has about 78,000 clones, approximately 90% seen once. V gene TRBV7-9 combines with J gene TRBJ1-5; D remains unclear. This TCR came from a human donor who received a combined kidney and bone marrow transplant. Material: Tregs from blood, obtained before the transplant. The CDR3 is CASSSGAGDNQPQHF. The CDR3 DNA is TGTGCCAGCAGCTCAGGTGCCGGGGACAATCAGCCCCAGCATTTT.